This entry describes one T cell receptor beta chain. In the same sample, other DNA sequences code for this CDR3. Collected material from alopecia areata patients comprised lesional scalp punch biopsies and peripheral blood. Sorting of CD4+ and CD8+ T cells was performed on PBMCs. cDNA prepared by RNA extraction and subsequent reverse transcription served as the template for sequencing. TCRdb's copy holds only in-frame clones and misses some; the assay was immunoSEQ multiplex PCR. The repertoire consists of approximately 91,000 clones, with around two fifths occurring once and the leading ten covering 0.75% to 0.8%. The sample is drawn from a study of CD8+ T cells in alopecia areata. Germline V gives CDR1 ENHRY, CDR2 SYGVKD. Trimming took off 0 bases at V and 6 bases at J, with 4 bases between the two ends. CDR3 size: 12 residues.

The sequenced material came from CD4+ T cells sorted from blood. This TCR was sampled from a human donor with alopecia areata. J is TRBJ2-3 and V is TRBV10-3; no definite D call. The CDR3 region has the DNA TGTGCCATCAGTGAGTCAGGGGATACGCAGTATTTT. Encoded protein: CAISESGDTQYF.